One sample yielded the 3 T cell receptor beta chains listed below, sequenced in a study of blood T cells in healthy people across ages. Combining a sample-barcoded 5' primer with a J-beta primer mix, a second PCR ran for roughly 7 to 11 cycles. TCRdb re-called the 5' RACE reads with MiXCR, one entry per CDR3 protein. The sample records hundreds of thousands of distinct CDR3 sequences, roughly 58% being singletons. Sequenced sample: blood. The receptors derive from a man aged 60 to 75 in good health.

The chain recombines TRBV7-9 with TRBJ1-6; TRBD1 matches at 9 bases. V gave up 1 base and J gave up 10 bases; unmatched junction bases: 5. The CDR3 covers 15 residues. Germline V lookup: CDR1 SEHNR, CDR2 FQNEAQ (reference sequence). In nucleotides, the CDR3 is TGTGCCAGCAGCTTAGGGACAGGGGTTGGATCACCCCTCCACTTT. It translates to CASSLGTGVGSPLHF.

The rearrangement joins TRBV9 to TRBJ2-1; 9 nucleotides align to TRBD1. CDR1 is SGDLS, CDR2 YYNGEE, per germline. This CDR3 has 14 residues. V shed 6 bases, J shed 6 bases, and the junction held 7 bases outside the gene matches. CDR3 DNA sequence: TGTGCCAGCACCCCCGGGACAGGGACCAATGAGCAGTTCTTC. Its protein product is CASTPGTGTNEQFF.

J is TRBJ2-3 and V is TRBV28, with D uncertain. The V end lost 3 bases, the J end lost 0 bases, and 10 bases lay between the germline ends. In germline, CDR1 is MDHEN, CDR2 SYDVKM. The CDR3 spans 15 residues. CDR3 DNA sequence: TGTGCCAGCAGTTTTAGGCCCGCTAGCACAGATACGCAGTATTTT. It translates to CASSFRPASTDTQYF.